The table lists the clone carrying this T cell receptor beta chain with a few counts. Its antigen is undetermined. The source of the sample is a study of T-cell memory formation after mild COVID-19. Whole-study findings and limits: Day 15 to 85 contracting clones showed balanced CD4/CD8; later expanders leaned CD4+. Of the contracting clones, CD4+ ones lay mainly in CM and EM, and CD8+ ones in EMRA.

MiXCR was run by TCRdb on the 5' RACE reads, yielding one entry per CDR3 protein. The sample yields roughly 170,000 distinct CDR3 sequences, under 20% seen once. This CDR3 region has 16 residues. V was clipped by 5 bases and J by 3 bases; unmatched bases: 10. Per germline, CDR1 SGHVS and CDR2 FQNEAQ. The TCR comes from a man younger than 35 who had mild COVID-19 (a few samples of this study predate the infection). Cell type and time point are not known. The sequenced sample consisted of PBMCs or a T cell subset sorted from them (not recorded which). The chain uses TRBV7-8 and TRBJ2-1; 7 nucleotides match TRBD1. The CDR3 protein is CASSPTLDRDYNEQFF. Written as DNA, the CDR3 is TGTGCCAGCAGCCCGACACTAGACAGGGACTACAATGAGCAGTTCTTC.